This T cell receptor (beta chain) was retrieved from a study of blood T cell repertoires in COVID-19 (TCRdb year 2020). Regarding the complete study: Samples from collaborators originated in the United States, Italy and Spain and spanned both the acute and convalescent phases of COVID-19. The prospective study material was composed of cDNA or gDNA derived from T cells, B-cell-depleted T cells, or PBMCs. Deeply sampled blood TCRbeta repertoires from subjects exposed to, actively infected with, or recovered from COVID-19 were included in the dataset. The repertoires were released in a freely available public database meant as a resource for research on the immune response to SARS-CoV-2. Samples came from the ongoing ImmuneRACE study (first 160 participants) plus 1,254 subjects from 6 global collaborators. The sample metadata nearly always contained a de-identified subject ID, COVID-19 status, age in years and sex. HLA class I and class II types, where available, came from metadata supplied by the sample provider rather than from assay-based typing.

Participants in the prospective study were enrolled through a virtual design, were aged about 18 to 100 years, and lived in some 24 United States geographic areas. In the prospective study, participants were assigned to cohorts based on the clinical history participants reported in a screening survey and a study questionnaire. In the prospective study, whole blood, serum and a nasopharyngeal or oropharyngeal swab were collected from each participant by mobile phlebotomists. Over a roughly two-month period, participants in the prospective study had the option of providing additional blood draws and questionnaires. Blood samples from the prospective study were shipped frozen or at room temperature prior to DNA extraction. Points on this clone: Its cognate antigen has yet to be identified. No much larger clone is present one base from it, and per-base qualities are unavailable.

Findings and caveats that apply to the study as a whole: Clinical and demographic metadata were provided uncurated, with the amount varying by source and participant.

From the germline V gene (reference sequence), CDR1 is LGHDT and CDR2 is YNNKEL. A distance of 11 bases separates the germline ends of V and J, which lose 3 bases and 2 bases respectively. From cysteine to phenylalanine, the CDR3 is 14 amino acids long. Left in the record is the CDR3 DNA by itself, 42 bases read in frame from the first base. The immunoSEQ Assay, a bias-controlled multiplex PCR, was used to amplify TCRbeta CDR3 regions from genomic DNA. The source study handled its data this way. The number of nucleated cells in each sample was estimated from the amplification of reference gene primers within the assay. To quantify the absolute abundance of each unique TCRbeta CDR3 rearrangement, sequence reads were collapsed and filtered. For each sample, productive Simpson clonality was calculated by taking the square root of Simpson's diversity index across productive rearrangements. TCRdb carries this immuneACCESS record with in-frame sequences only. Its versions omit some clonotypes, under half of them owing to an unresolved V gene in the studies checked, with the rest unexplained. V and J calls and clone size are those listed in that table; D and trimming were worked out from the DNA. The sample records fewer than 350,000 clones, roughly 89% of which are singletons. Roughly 1.5% of the sample belongs to the ten largest clones.

Rearrangement joined TRBV3-1 (or the pseudogene TRBV3-2) to TRBJ2-7; TRBD2 could be the D gene, as 5 bases match. Sequenced input: PBMCs or T cells enriched from blood (not recorded which). The TCR was taken from a woman in her late teens or twenties with acute COVID-19. The CDR3 reads CASSQQGSAYEQYF. The DNA sequence is as follows: TGTGCCAGCAGCCAGCAAGGGAGCGCCTACGAGCAGTACTTC.